What follows describes a single TCR beta chain. This clonotype was seen many times. The specificity of this receptor is unknown. No qualities accompany the bases; no much larger clone lies one base away. Preparation of the library involved 5' RACE. The sample was run on an Illumina HiSeq 2000. A universal primer binding site was introduced by template switching, and a unique molecular identifier was present in the final cDNA, enabling accurate counting of TCR cDNA molecules. First-strand cDNA for TCR alpha and beta chains was synthesized from specific primers in the conserved constant-segment region. To control for contamination, each cDNA library was double barcoded with a SMART-Mk sample barcode plus Illumina barcodes. Two successive PCR steps introduced TruSeq adapter sequences along with Illumina sample barcodes. The Illumina HiSeq platform was used with custom primers to sequence TCR alpha and beta cDNA libraries. The source study handled its data this way. Unique molecular identifiers were extracted from raw reads with MiGEC, and CDR3 positions were determined with MiXCR. For each individual, recombination models were inferred using an EM algorithm with the repgenHMM and IGoR tools. The analysis of shared clonotypes was done with the tcR package in R, with sharing normalized by the product of cloneset sizes. To study raw recombination without the effects of thymic and clonal selection, out-of-frame nonproductive sequences were analyzed. TCRdb reanalyzed the raw reads on its own, using fastp at Q25 for trimming and MiXCR for clone calling, and kept in-frame beta chains. Each entry is one CDR3 protein sequence, shown with its most common DNA and genes. These V and J calls originate from TCRdb's pipeline instead of the authors' own analysis. In all, the sample holds just under 650,000 distinct CDR3 sequences, and just over 7% of those were seen once. Less than 2% of the sample is held by the ten biggest clonotypes.

This sample was taken from a study of identical twins listed by TCRdb under 2016. For the wider study: To test whether fetal clonotypes persist, the study used deep sequencing on TCR alpha and beta repertoires from monozygotic twins, unrelated adults of various ages, and cord blood. Replicate twin experiments were performed at different times using different library preparation protocols to rule out contamination. The research as a whole found: Abundant cord blood beta clonotypes carried fewer insertions; young adult naive repertoires showed a weaker similar trend, while memory repertoires showed none. Compared with coincidental sharing between unrelated individuals, out-of-frame TCR alpha sequences shared between twins showed an excess of sequences with low generation probability. Because the same donors could not be followed over many years, the conclusions depended on cross-sectional statistical analysis. Invariant T cells such as MAIT and iNKT could partly confound zero-insertion analyses, though diverse VJ usage argued against this for most clonotypes. In beta out-of-frame sequences, excess twin sharing was weaker, because having fewer shared sequences lowered the signal-to-noise ratio. In monozygotic twins, recombination models systematically underestimated out-of-frame TCR alpha sharing, but the models matched the sharing seen between unrelated individuals.

Only healthy Caucasian donors were included. The twin cohort comprised three pairs of female monozygotic twins, all aged roughly 18 to 30 years. RNA for TCR libraries was isolated from peripheral blood mononuclear cells. Including cysteine and phenylalanine, the CDR3 has 14 amino acids. The only DNA kept is the CDR3, 42 bases in frame from the first base. The germline V gene (reference sequence) yields DFQATT for CDR1 and SNEGSKA for CDR2. A distance of 10 bases separates the germline ends of V and J, which lose 4 bases and 0 bases respectively. In addition, the sample was reused for a study of yellow fever vaccine responses in identical twins. As the second study states: The T cell response to vaccination in identical twins was reported by the authors to appear partly convergent and partly personalized. Focusing on identical twins, the study followed the T cell clones that responded to the vaccine, and did so with precision.

Sequencing was carried out using PBMCs. The sequence came from a woman younger than 35 in good health. This chain joins TRBV20-1 to TRBJ1-5; too little of a D gene remains to name it. The DNA sequence is as follows: TGCAGTGCTACCGGGCCTTATAGCAATCAGCCCCAGCATTTT. It translates as CSATGPYSNQPQHF.